Each of the 21 T cell receptor beta chains below was sequenced from the same sample in a study of OX40 agonist ivuxolimab in advanced cancers. This table comes from immunoSEQ multiplex PCR, and its TCRdb copy is limited to in-frame clones, with some not included. The sample yields almost 80,000 clones, about four fifths seen once. Sequencing used CD4+ or CD8+ T cells sorted from blood, obtained in a trial of the OX40 agonist ivuxolimab. These TCRs come from an adult with an advanced solid tumor such as melanoma, head and neck, liver or kidney cancer.

The sample holds a few counts of this clone. The rearrangement uses TRBV4-1 and TRBJ1-1; weak D call: TRBD1 (5 bases). There are 14 residues in the CDR3. Looked up from germline, CDR1 is MGHRA and CDR2 is YSYEKL. V was pared by 0 bases and J by 1 base, with 6 bases between. For the CDR3, the DNA is TGCGCCAGCAGCCAAGATCAGGGGAACACTGAAGCTTTCTTT. Protein: CASSQDQGNTEAFF.

The chain employs TRBV10-2 and TRBJ2-3; 8 bases align to TRBD1. Germline CDR1 reads WSHSY; CDR2 reads SAAADI. The trim removed 5 bases at V and 2 bases at J, leaving 6 bases unmatched. The CDR3 runs 15 residues. CDR3 nucleotide sequence: TGCGCCAGCAGTCGGACAGGGTTAAACACAGATACGCAGTATTTT. This translates into CASSRTGLNTDTQYF.

This clone was seen a single time. The rearrangement uses TRBV20-1 and TRBJ2-5; D is unclear. Germline lookup yields CDR1 DFQATT and CDR2 SNEGSKA (reference sequence). There are 11 residues in the CDR3. CDR3 nucleotide sequence: TGCAGACCAGACGGAAAAGAGACCCAGTACTTC. It encodes CRPDGKETQYF.

This rearrangement joins TRBV9 to TRBJ2-1, with TRBD1 identical over 12 bases. The germline V gene has CDR1 SGDLS and CDR2 YYNGEE. There are 16 residues in the CDR3. The V gene end was trimmed by 4 bases and the J gene end by 3 bases; junction bases not matched to a gene: 5. In nucleotides, the CDR3 is TGTGCCAGCAGCATGGGACAGGGGGCTGGCTACAATGAGCAGTTCTTC. Encoded protein: CASSMGQGAGYNEQFF.

This rearrangement joins TRBV9 to TRBJ2-3; TRBD2 might be the D (7 bases). Germline CDR1 and CDR2: SGDLS and YYNGEE. This CDR3 has 14 residues. Trimming took 4 bases from V and 2 from J, leaving 11 bases between them. The CDR3 coding sequence is TGTGCCAGCAGCCTAGGGGGGGACACAGATACGCAGTATTTT. Amino acid sequence: CASSLGGDTDTQYF.

In nucleotides, the CDR3 is TGTGCCAGCAGCGATAGGACGGCTTCAGATACGCAGTATTTT. It translates to CASSDRTASDTQYF. The J gene is TRBJ2-3, the V gene TRBV7-2; D gene uncertain. CDR1 is SGHTA, CDR2 FQGNSA, per germline. V was pared by 5 bases and J by 4 bases, with 13 bases between. This CDR3 is built from 14 residues.

The V call is TRBV7-9, the J call TRBJ2-5; 10 bases fit TRBD2. The CDR3 length is 15 residues. The V segment lost 3 bases and the J segment 4 bases; nucleotides outside the gene matches: 5. Per the germline V gene, CDR1 is SEHNR and CDR2 is FQNEAQ (reference sequence). CDR3 loop: CASSFKLAGTETQYF. The CDR3 DNA reads TGTGCCAGCAGCTTCAAACTAGCGGGGACAGAGACCCAGTACTTC.

This clone is a singleton in its sample. CDR3 protein: CATRGQSWETQYF. The CDR3 nucleotides are TGTGCCACCCGGGGGCAGAGCTGGGAGACCCAGTACTTC. The rearrangement links TRBV11-2 to TRBJ2-5; D is possibly TRBD1 or TRBD2 (6 bases each). Between the trimmed V and J ends, which lost 10 bases and 5 bases, there was a span of 17 bases. Germline values: CDR1 SGHAT, CDR2 FQNNGV. This CDR3 has 13 residues.

CDR3 coding DNA: TGTGCCAGCAGCTCACAGGGGGCCGGAAACACCATATATTTT. This translates into CASSSQGAGNTIYF. This chain joins TRBV5-6 and TRBJ1-3; 9 bases map to TRBD1. V lost 3 bases to trimming and J lost 4 bases; unmatched junction nucleotides: 2. The CDR3 runs to 14 residues. The germline V gene encodes CDR1 SGHDT and CDR2 YYEEEE.

The chain joins TRBV28 to TRBJ2-3, with 8 bases aligning to TRBD2. The CDR3 loop spans 16 amino acids. The junction had 10 bases not matched to a gene; V was cut back by 6 bases and J by 2 bases. Germline CDR1 reads MDHEN; CDR2 reads SYDVKM. In DNA form, the CDR3 reads TGTGCCAGCAGGACTGGGGGTAGCGGGATCACAGATACGCAGTATTTT. It codes for CASRTGGSGITDTQYF. The variable domain in full, completed from reference TRBV28 and TRBJ2-3, reads DVKVTQSSRYLVKRTGEKVFLECVQDMDHENMFWYRQDPGLGLRLIYFSYDVKMKEKGDIPEGYSVSREKKERFSLILESASTNQTSMYLCASRTGGSGITDTQYFGPGTRLTVL.

The CDR3 region has the DNA TGTGCCAGCAGCCCCAGCGGGGGGGCCTACGAGCAGTACGTC. Its translation is CASSPSGGAYEQYV. This chain joins TRBV5-6 and TRBJ2-7, with 10 bases identical to TRBD2. With 4 bases clipped from V and 2 bases from J, the junction kept 3 bases outside the gene matches. The CDR3 contains 14 residues. The germline CDR1 and CDR2 sequences are SGHDT and YYEEEE.

The chain uses TRBV18 and TRBJ2-7; D is perhaps TRBD2 (7 bases). The V gene's germline CDR1 is KGHSH and CDR2 LQKENI. Between the trimmed V and J ends, which lost 2 bases and 3 bases, there was a span of 11 bases. This CDR3 is 14 amino acids long. The CDR3 DNA sequence: TGTGCCAGCTCACCAGGCGGGGGCGACTACGAGCAGTACTTC. Translation: CASSPGGGDYEQYF.

The chain carries TRBV2 and TRBJ2-5; D is ambiguous. V dropped 7 bases and J dropped 3 bases, with 15 bases sitting between them. Germline V gene sequence: CDR1 SNHLY, CDR2 FYNNEI. CDR3 length: 14 residues. CDR3 loop: CASTLTRVKETQYF. CDR3 coding DNA: TGTGCCAGCACCTTGACTCGGGTCAAAGAGACCCAGTACTTC.

The chain carries TRBV18 and TRBJ2-1; D may be TRBD1 or TRBD2 (5 bases each). Germline CDR1 reads KGHSH; CDR2 reads LQKENI. The CDR3 extends over 14 amino acids. Trimming removed 2 bases at V and 9 bases at J, with 14 bases between. CDR3 region: CASSPGAGIGEQFF. In DNA form, the CDR3 reads TGTGCCAGCTCACCAGGGGCGGGTATCGGTGAGCAGTTCTTC.

This chain joins TRBV6-6 and TRBJ1-2, with a weak D call TRBD1 (6 bases). The CDR3 contains 16 residues. The ends were cut back, 0 bases at V and 2 bases at J, with 13 bases in the middle. Germline lookup yields CDR1 MNHNY and CDR2 SVGAGI (reference sequence). The CDR3, as DNA: TGTGCCAGCAGTTACTCCGGGGGGGCAAAGAACTATGGCTACACCTTC. It encodes CASSYSGGAKNYGYTF.

The chain recombines TRBV6-5 with TRBJ2-1; D might be TRBD2 (5 bases). The CDR3 covers 13 residues. Germline CDR1 MNHEY, CDR2 SVGAGI. V lost 2 bases, J lost 14 bases, and 16 bases lay in between. The CDR3 protein is CASSYEFGRAEFF. In nucleotides, the CDR3 is TGTGCCAGCAGTTACGAGTTCGGGCGGGCGGAGTTCTTC.

The rearrangement links TRBV19 to TRBJ1-3; possible D gene TRBD1, 6 bases. Per germline, CDR1 LNHDA and CDR2 SQIVND (reference sequence). The CDR3 length is 14 residues. Trimming removed 7 bases from V and 2 bases from J, with 12 bases in between. CDR3 loop: CASNSGDTGNTIYF. DNA for the CDR3: TGTGCCAGTAATTCGGGGGACACTGGAAACACCATATATTTT.

The chain links TRBV7-9 to TRBJ1-1; 7 bases map to TRBD1. There are 13 residues in the CDR3. Germline lookup yields CDR1 SEHNR and CDR2 FQNEAQ (reference sequence). The V gene end was trimmed by 3 bases and the J gene end by 7 bases; junction bases not matched to a gene: 5. The CDR3 is CASSFNTGDEAFF. The CDR3 DNA is TGTGCCAGCAGCTTTAACACAGGGGATGAAGCTTTCTTT.

CDR3 sequence (DNA): TGTGCCAGCTCAACGGACAGTGAGACCCAGTACTTC. Translating it yields CASSTDSETQYF. The chain joins TRBV18 to TRBJ2-5; a weak D match, TRBD1 (6 bases). Germline lookup yields CDR1 KGHSH and CDR2 LQKENI. Between the trimmed V and J ends, which lost 5 bases and 5 bases, there was a span of 9 bases. The CDR3 covers 12 residues.

This clone was counted a single time. At one of its ends the junction is not consistent with the germline gene, which may arise from a read error. V and J are TRBV2 and TRBJ1-1; D is undetermined. Germline V CDR1 and CDR2: SNHLY, FYNNEI. The CDR3 loop spans 15 amino acids. CDR3 nucleotides: TGTGCCAGCAGCGAAGTACAAAACCCGGGCACTGAAGCTTTCTTT. This translates into CASSEVQNPGTEAFF.

The V call is TRBV7-8, the J call TRBJ1-3, with D possibly TRBD1 on 5 matching bases. CDR1 and CDR2 (germline): SGHVS, FQNEAQ. The V end was cut by 5 bases, the J end by 0 bases, with 11 bases between. This CDR3 is built from 15 residues. The CDR3 nucleotides read TGTGCCAGCAGCCTAACAGGTTCCTCTGGAAACACCATATATTTT. This gives the protein CASSLTGSSGNTIYF.